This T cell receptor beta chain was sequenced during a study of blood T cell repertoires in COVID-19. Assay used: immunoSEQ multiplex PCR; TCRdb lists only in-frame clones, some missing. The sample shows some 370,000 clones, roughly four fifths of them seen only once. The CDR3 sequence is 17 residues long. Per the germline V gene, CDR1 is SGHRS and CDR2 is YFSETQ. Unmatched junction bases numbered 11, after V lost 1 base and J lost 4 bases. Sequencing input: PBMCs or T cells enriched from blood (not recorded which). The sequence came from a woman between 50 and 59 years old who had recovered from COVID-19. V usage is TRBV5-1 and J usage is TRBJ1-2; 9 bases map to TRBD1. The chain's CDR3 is CASSLNQRGQGAYGYTF. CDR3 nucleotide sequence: TGCGCCAGCAGCTTGAATCAGAGGGGACAGGGTGCCTATGGCTACACCTTC.